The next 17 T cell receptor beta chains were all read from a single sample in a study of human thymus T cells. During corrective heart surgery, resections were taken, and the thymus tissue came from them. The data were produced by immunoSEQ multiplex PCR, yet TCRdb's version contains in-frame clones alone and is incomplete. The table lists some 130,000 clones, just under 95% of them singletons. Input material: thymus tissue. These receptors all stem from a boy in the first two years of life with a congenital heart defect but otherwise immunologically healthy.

CDR3 sequence reads: CASSQAIISPDTQYF. CDR3 nucleotide sequence: TGCGCCAGCAGCCAAGCCATAATCAGCCCAGATACGCAGTATTTT. This chain uses TRBV4-3 with TRBJ2-3; D is unclear. The V end was cut by 1 base, the J end by 4 bases, with 12 bases between. The CDR3 spans 15 residues. Germline CDR1 is LGHNA and CDR2 is YSLEER.

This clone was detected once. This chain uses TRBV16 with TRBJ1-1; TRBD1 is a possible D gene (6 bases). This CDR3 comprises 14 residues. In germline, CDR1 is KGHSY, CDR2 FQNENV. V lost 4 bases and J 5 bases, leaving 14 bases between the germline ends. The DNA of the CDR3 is TGTGCCAGCAGCCTGGGGCACGGACAGACTGAAGCTTTCTTT. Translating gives CASSLGHGQTEAFF.

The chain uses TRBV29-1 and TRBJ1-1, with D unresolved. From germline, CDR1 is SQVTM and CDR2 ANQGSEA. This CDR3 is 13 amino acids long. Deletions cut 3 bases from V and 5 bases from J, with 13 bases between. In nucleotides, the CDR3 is TGCAGCGTTGATAACGGCAAAATAACTGAAGCTTTCTTT. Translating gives CSVDNGKITEAFF.

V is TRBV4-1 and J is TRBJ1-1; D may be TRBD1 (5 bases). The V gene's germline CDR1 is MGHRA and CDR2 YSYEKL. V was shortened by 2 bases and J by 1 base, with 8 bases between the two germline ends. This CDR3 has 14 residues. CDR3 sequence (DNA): TGCGCCAGCAGCCAAAGGGGAACGAACACTGAAGCTTTCTTT. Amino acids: CASSQRGTNTEAFF.

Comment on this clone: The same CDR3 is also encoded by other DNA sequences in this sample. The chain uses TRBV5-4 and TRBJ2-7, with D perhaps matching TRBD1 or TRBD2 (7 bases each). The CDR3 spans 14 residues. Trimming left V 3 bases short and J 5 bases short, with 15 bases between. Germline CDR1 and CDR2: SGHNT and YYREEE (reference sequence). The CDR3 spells CASSSTGRDNEQYF. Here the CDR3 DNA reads TGTGCCAGCAGCTCGACAGGGAGGGACAACGAGCAGTACTTC.

The CDR3 DNA reads TGCGCCAGCAGCCCATTAGTTGGGGGAGGTATAGATACGCAGTATTTT. Its protein product is CASSPLVGGGIDTQYF. V usage is TRBV5-1 and J usage is TRBJ2-3; D is possibly TRBD2 (6 bases). The V gene's germline CDR1 is SGHRS and CDR2 YFSETQ. The ends were cut back, 4 bases at V and 5 bases at J, with 20 bases in the middle. This CDR3 is 16 amino acids long.

CDR3 in amino acids: CASSQINIPGFKGDYGYTF. DNA of the CDR3: TGTGCCAGCAGCCAAATAAATATTCCGGGTTTCAAAGGGGACTATGGCTACACCTTC. The rearrangement uses TRBV5-5 and TRBJ1-2, with D perhaps matching TRBD1 (5 bases). CDR3 length: 19 residues. V was shortened by 4 bases and J by 3 bases, with 28 bases between the two germline ends. The germline gives CDR1 SGHKS, CDR2 YYEKEE (reference sequence). Full variable domain (missing parts from reference TRBV5-5 and TRBJ1-2): DAGVTQSPTHLIKTRGQQVTLRCSPISGHKSVSWYQQVLGQGPQFIFQYYEKEERGRGNFPDRFSARQFPNYSSELNVNALLLGDSALYLCASSQINIPGFKGDYGYTFGSGTRLTVV.

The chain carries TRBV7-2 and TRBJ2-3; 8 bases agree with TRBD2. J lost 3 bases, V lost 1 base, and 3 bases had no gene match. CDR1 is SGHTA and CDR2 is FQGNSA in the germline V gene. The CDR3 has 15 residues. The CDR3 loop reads CASSLVGTSTDTQYF. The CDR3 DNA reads TGTGCCAGCAGCTTAGTGGGGACTAGTACAGATACGCAGTATTTT. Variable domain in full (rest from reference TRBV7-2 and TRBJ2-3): GAGVSQSPSNKVTEKGKDVELRCDPISGHTALYWYRQSLGQGLEFLIYFQGNSAPDKSGLPSDRFSAERTGGSVSTLTIQRTQQEDSAVYLCASSLVGTSTDTQYFGPGTRLTVL.

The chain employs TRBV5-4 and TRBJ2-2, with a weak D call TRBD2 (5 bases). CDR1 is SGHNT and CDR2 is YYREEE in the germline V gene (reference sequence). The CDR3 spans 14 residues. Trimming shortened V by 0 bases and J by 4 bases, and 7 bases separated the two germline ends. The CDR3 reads CASSLGRPTGELFF. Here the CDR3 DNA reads TGTGCCAGCAGCTTGGGGAGGCCCACCGGGGAGCTGTTTTTT.

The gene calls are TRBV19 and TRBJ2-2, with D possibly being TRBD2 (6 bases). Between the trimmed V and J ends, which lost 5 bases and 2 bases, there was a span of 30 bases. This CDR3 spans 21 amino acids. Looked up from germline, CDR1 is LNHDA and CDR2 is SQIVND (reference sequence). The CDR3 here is CASSSRAAGTHINFNTGELFF. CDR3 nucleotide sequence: TGTGCCAGTAGTTCGCGCGCTGCGGGGACTCACATAAACTTTAACACCGGGGAGCTGTTTTTT.

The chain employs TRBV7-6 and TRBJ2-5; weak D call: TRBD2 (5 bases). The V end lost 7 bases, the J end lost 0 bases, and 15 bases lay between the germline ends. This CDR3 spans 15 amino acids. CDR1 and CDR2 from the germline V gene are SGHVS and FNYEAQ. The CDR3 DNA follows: TGTGCCAGCACCCCCGACGGGGAGAACCAAGAGACCCAGTACTTC. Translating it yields CASTPDGENQETQYF.

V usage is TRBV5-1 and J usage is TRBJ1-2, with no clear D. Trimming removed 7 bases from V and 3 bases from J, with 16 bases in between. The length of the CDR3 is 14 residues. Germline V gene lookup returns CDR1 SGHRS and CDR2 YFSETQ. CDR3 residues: CASRTLAGHYGYTF. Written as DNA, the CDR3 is TGCGCCAGCCGCACCCTAGCCGGGCACTATGGCTACACCTTC.

CDR3 DNA sequence: TGTGCCAGCAGTTTCCGGGTCCGACTATACAATGAGCAGTTCTTC. The encoded protein is CASSFRVRLYNEQFF. V and J are TRBV28 and TRBJ2-1; perhaps TRBD2 as D (5 bases). Germline-derived CDR1 and CDR2 are MDHEN and SYDVKM. The CDR3 is 15 residues long. The V and J ends lost 3 bases and 4 bases respectively, with 13 bases between them.

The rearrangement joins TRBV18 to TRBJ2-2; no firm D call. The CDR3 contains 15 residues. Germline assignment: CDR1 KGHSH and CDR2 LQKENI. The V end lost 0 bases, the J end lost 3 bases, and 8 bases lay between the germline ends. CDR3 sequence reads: CASSPPPTDTGELFF. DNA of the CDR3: TGTGCCAGCTCACCACCGCCGACGGACACCGGGGAGCTGTTTTTT.

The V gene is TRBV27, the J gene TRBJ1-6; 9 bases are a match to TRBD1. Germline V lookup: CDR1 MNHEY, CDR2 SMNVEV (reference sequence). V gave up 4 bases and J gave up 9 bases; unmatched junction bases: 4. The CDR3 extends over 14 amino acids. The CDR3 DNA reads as TGTGCCAGCAGTTCGCCGGACAGGGGTTCACCCCTCCACTTT. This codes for CASSSPDRGSPLHF.

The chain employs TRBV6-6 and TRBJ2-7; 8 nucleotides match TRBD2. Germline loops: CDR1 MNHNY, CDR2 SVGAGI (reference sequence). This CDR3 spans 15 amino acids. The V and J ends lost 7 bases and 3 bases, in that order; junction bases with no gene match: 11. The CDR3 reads CASTSGGQSIYEQYF. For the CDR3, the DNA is TGTGCCAGCACCTCGGGGGGGCAGTCAATCTACGAGCAGTACTTC.

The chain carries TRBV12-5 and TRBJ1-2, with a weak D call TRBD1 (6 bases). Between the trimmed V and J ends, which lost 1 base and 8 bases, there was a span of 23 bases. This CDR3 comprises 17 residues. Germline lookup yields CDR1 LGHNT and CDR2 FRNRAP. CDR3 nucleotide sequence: TGTGCTAGTGGTTTGGCCCGGCGGGGGGCCCTCCAGGGGGGCTACACCTTC. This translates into CASGLARRGALQGGYTF.